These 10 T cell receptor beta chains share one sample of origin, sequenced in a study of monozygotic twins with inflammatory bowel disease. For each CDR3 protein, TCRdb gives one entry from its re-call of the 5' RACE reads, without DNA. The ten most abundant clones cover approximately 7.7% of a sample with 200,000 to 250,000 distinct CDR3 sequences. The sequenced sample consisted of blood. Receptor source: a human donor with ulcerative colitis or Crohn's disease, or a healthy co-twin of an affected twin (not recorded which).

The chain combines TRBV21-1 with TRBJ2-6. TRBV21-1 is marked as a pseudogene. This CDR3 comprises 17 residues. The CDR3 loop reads CASSKRSRGPGANVLTF.

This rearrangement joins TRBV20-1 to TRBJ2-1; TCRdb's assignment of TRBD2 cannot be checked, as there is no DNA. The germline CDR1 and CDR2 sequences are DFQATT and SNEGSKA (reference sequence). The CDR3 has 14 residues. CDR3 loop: CSANAGLAGGQQFF.

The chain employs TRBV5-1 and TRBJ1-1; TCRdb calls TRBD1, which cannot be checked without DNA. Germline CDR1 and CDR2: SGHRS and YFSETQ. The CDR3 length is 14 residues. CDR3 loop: CASSPQADITEAFF.

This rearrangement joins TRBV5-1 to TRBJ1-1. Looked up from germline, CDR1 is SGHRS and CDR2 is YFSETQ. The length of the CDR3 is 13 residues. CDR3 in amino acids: CASSFDSATEAFF.

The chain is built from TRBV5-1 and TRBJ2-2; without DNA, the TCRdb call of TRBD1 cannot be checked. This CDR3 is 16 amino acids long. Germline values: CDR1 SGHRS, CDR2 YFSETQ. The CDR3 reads CASSPAGQGNTGELFF.

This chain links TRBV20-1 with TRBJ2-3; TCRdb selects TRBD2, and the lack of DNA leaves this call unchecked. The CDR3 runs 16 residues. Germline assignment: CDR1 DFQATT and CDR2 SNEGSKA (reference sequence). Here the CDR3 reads CSASTSGLAHTDTQYF.

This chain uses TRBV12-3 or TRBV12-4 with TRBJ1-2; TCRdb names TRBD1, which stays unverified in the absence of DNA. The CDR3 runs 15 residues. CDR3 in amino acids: CASSPGQGSTRGYTF.

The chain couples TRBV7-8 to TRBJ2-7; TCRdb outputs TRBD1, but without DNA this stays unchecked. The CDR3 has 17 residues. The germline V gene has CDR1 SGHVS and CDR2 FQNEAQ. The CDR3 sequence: CASSFLHSSGMTYEQYF.

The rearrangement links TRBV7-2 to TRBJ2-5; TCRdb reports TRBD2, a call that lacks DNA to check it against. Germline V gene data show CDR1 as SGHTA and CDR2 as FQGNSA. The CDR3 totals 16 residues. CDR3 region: CASSLRGTSDQETQYF.

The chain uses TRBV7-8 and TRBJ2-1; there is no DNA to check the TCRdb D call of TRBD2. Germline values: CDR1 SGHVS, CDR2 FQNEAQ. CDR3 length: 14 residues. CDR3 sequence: CASSPTTYYNEQFF.